The 17 T cell receptor beta chains reported below all come from one sample, sequenced in a study of cytomegalovirus exposure and HLA in healthy donors. PCR primers comprised 60 Vbeta and 13 Jbeta primers. Produced via immunoSEQ multiplex PCR; TCRdb's table is partial and in-frame only. Among 72,000 or so clones listed, approximately 78% were seen once. Sequencing was performed on PBMCs. These receptors were taken from a young man in good health and CMV-seropositive.

The chain links TRBV5-6 to TRBJ1-2, with TRBD1 matching 7 bases. Germline-derived CDR1 and CDR2 are SGHDT and YYEEEE. The ends lost 5 bases at V and 5 bases at J; junction bases unmatched: 9. There are 14 residues in the CDR3. The CDR3 here is CASREQGERYGYTF. In nucleotides, the CDR3 is TGTGCCAGCAGGGAGCAGGGGGAGAGGTATGGCTACACCTTC.

CDR3 DNA: TGTGCCAGCCGGGGTTATAATTCACCCCTCCACTTT. Translating gives CASRGYNSPLHF. This chain uses TRBV6-5 with TRBJ1-6; D gene ambiguous. Germline assignment: CDR1 MNHEY and CDR2 SVGAGI. This CDR3 comprises 12 residues. Deletions cut 8 bases from V and 4 bases from J, with 6 bases between.

The chain carries TRBV30 and TRBJ1-3; unclear D gene. There are 13 residues in the CDR3. The germline V gene has CDR1 GTSNPN and CDR2 SVGIG (reference sequence). V lost 4 bases and J lost 0, with 7 bases in between. CDR3 region: CAWTWSSGNTIYF. CDR3 in DNA: TGTGCCTGGACCTGGAGCTCTGGAAACACCATATATTTT.

V gene TRBV6-5 combines with J gene TRBJ1-4, with D unresolved. This CDR3 has 14 residues. Germline loops: CDR1 MNHEY, CDR2 SVGAGI. V was clipped by 5 bases and J by 5 bases, with 12 bases between them. The CDR3 is CASSRRRENEKLFF. In nucleotides, the CDR3 is TGTGCCAGCAGTCGGCGGAGGGAGAATGAAAAACTGTTTTTT.

The V gene is TRBV11-2, the J gene TRBJ2-5; 12 bases are a match to TRBD2. The V segment lost 4 bases and the J segment 2 bases; nucleotides outside the gene matches: 2. The CDR3 length is 15 residues. Germline V gene data show CDR1 as SGHAT and CDR2 as FQNNGV. The CDR3 DNA reads as TGTGCCAGCAGCTGGACTAGCGGGGAACAAGAGACCCAGTACTTC. It encodes CASSWTSGEQETQYF.

This sequence joins TRBV15 and TRBJ2-1; D unresolved. The ends were cut back, 3 bases at V and 3 bases at J, with 9 bases in the middle. This CDR3 contains 14 residues. The V gene's germline CDR1 is LNHNV and CDR2 YYDKDF (reference sequence). CDR3 nucleotides: TGTGCCACCAGCAGTAGCCAGATCTACAATGAGCAGTTCTTC. It translates to CATSSSQIYNEQFF.

V usage is TRBV29-1 and J usage is TRBJ1-1; no clear D gene. Germline loops: CDR1 SQVTM, CDR2 ANQGSEA. Deletions cut 3 bases from V and 1 base from J, with 9 bases between. The CDR3 sequence is 13 residues long. This chain's CDR3 is CSVDPGSNTEAFF. The CDR3 DNA is TGCAGCGTTGACCCCGGGTCGAACACTGAAGCTTTCTTT.

This clone was seen a single time. The chain links TRBV30 to TRBJ1-5; D ambiguous. Looked up from germline, CDR1 is GTSNPN and CDR2 is SVGIG (reference sequence). The CDR3 sequence is 12 residues long. V lost 5 bases and J 7 bases, leaving 12 bases between the germline ends. The CDR3 DNA reads TGTGCCTGGGGCCGGGAAGGACAGCCCCAGCATTTT. As protein: CAWGREGQPQHF.

In the case of this clone: The sample carries other DNA sequences with the same CDR3. The chain carries TRBV18 and TRBJ2-7, with D maybe TRBD1 (6 bases). The V gene lost 3 bases and the J gene lost 2 bases, with 11 bases spanning the gap. The CDR3 has 14 residues. CDR1 and CDR2 (germline): KGHSH, LQKENI. This CDR3 is CASSPPGQPYEQYF. The CDR3 DNA reads as TGTGCCAGCTCACCTCCTGGACAGCCCTACGAGCAGTACTTC.

V and J are TRBV19 and TRBJ2-1, with 13 bases aligning to TRBD2. With V trimmed by 4 bases and J by 7 bases, 7 bases remained unmatched. This CDR3 contains 16 residues. Germline V gene sequence: CDR1 LNHDA, CDR2 SQIVND (reference sequence). DNA of the CDR3: TGTGCCAGTAGTAAAGACGGGACTAGCGGGGTTAATGAGCAGTTCTTC. Its translation: CASSKDGTSGVNEQFF.

The chain uses TRBV29-1 and TRBJ1-4; 7 bases line up with TRBD1. Germline CDR1 and CDR2: SQVTM and ANQGSEA. The CDR3 runs 15 residues. The V gene end was trimmed by 6 bases and the J gene end by 0 bases; junction bases not matched to a gene: 7. CDR3 residues: CSVRDSLTTNEKLFF. The CDR3 nucleotides are TGCAGCGTCCGGGACAGCCTCACAACTAATGAAAAACTGTTTTTT.

This sequence joins TRBV30 and TRBJ2-3, with a weak D call TRBD2 (6 bases). CDR1 is GTSNPN, CDR2 SVGIG, per germline (reference sequence). The CDR3 runs 13 residues. The ends were cut back, 3 bases at V and 6 bases at J, with 13 bases in the middle. Written as DNA, the CDR3 is TGTGCCTGGAGCTCAGGAGGGCAGGATACGCAGTATTTT. It yields the protein CAWSSGGQDTQYF.

The table lists this clone with a few counts. The chain recombines TRBV5-1 with TRBJ1-1; tentatively, D is TRBD1 (6 bases). The V end lost 4 bases, the J end lost 1 base, and 11 bases lay between the germline ends. The germline gives CDR1 SGHRS, CDR2 YFSETQ. This CDR3 has 14 amino acids. CDR3 sequence: CASSPGTPNTEAFF. CDR3 DNA sequence: TGCGCCAGCAGCCCCGGGACACCGAACACTGAAGCTTTCTTT.

V and J are TRBV28 and TRBJ1-1, with D uncertain. The CDR3 is made up of 13 amino acids. The germline CDR1 and CDR2 sequences are MDHEN and SYDVKM. V lost 8 bases and J lost 0, with 10 bases in between. The CDR3 loop is CASLKRVNTEAFF. CDR3 DNA: TGTGCCAGCCTAAAGCGGGTGAACACTGAAGCTTTCTTT.

The V and J genes are TRBV25-1 and TRBJ2-3, with 10 bases matching TRBD2. The CDR3 runs 18 residues. J lost 1 base, V lost 6 bases, and 13 bases had no gene match. In germline, CDR1 is MGHDK, CDR2 SYGVNS. The CDR3 DNA reads as TGTGCCAGCAGCCCTAGCGGGAGTGGAGAGGGAGGCACAGATACGCAGTATTTT. It translates to CASSPSGSGEGGTDTQYF.

The genes are TRBV7-2 and TRBJ2-7, with 13 bases lining up with TRBD2. Germline V gives CDR1 SGHTA, CDR2 FQGNSA. Trimming cost V 10 bases and J 3 bases; bases outside gene matches: 3. This CDR3 contains 13 residues. CDR3 DNA: TGTGCCACGGGACTAGCGGGAAACTACGAGCAGTACTTC. Residues: CATGLAGNYEQYF.

J is TRBJ2-3 and V is TRBV5-4; possible D gene TRBD2, 6 bases. CDR1 and CDR2 (germline): SGHNT, YYREEE (reference sequence). CDR3 size: 14 residues. V lost 5 bases, J lost 4 bases, and 14 bases lay in between. CDR3 sequence (DNA): TGTGCCAGCAGTGCGGGCGGGATAGCAGATACGCAGTATTTT. This codes for CASSAGGIADTQYF.